Listed below are T cell receptor beta chains from one sample, sequenced in a study of blood T cell repertoires in COVID-19. The method was immunoSEQ multiplex PCR; TCRdb's version includes in-frame clones alone and lacks a portion of them. The sample has about 360,000 clones, about 88% seen once; the top ten hold about 7.6%. Sample: peripheral blood. The receptors come from a woman aged 55-70 years with COVID-19, enrolled during active disease. Each CDR3 is given with its conserved first and last residue. D genes are given only for firm matches. Some rows have no size entry. The others give once, few or many, or a class for an expanded clone.

len	v_gene	abundance	j_gene	d_gene	CDR3nt	CDR3aa
13	TRBV7-9	.	TRBJ1-2	.	TGTGCCAGCAGCTTTGGGCAGTCCCAAGGCTACACCTTC	CASSFGQSQGYTF
15	TRBV19	.	TRBJ2-3	TRBD2	TGTGCCAGTAGTACCGGGACTAGCGTTATAGATACGCAGTATTTT	CASSTGTSVIDTQYF
13	TRBV6-6	.	TRBJ2-7	TRBD1	TGTGCCAGCAGGACAGGGGGAAGCTACGAGCAGTACTTC	CASRTGGSYEQYF
15	TRBV18	.	TRBJ1-1	.	TGTGCCAGCCAATTGCAGGGGATGATGAACACTGAAGCTTTCTTT	CASQLQGMMNTEAFF
12	TRBV7-8	.	TRBJ1-2	.	TGTGCCAGCAGCCTCCCGAACTATGGCTACACCTTC	CASSLPNYGYTF
13	TRBV5-5	once	TRBJ1-1	.	TGTGCCAGCAGCTCGGACATCAACACTGAAGCTTTCTTT	CASSSDINTEAFF
15	TRBV5-4	.	TRBJ2-1	TRBD2	TGTGCCAGCAGCTGGGCGGGGGACGCCAACAATGAGCAGTTCTTC	CASSWAGDANNEQFF
14	TRBV19	.	TRBJ2-7	.	TGTGCCAGTAGTATAAACGGGGAATCCTACGAGCAGTACTTC	CASSINGESYEQYF
16	TRBV5-5	.	TRBJ1-5	TRBD1	TGTGCCAGCAGCTTGGATGGCAGGGGGCAAAATCAGCCCCAGCATTTT	CASSLDGRGQNQPQHF
17	TRBV6-1	once	TRBJ1-4	.	TGTGCCAGCAGTGGCCGGGATCGGCCCGTTGTGTGGGAAAAACTGTTTTTT	CASSGRDRPVVWEKLFF
19	TRBV4-1	once	TRBJ1-5	TRBD1	TGCGCCAGCAGCCAAGATGGGGACAGGAGAATTTATAGCAATCAGCCCCAGCATTTT	CASSQDGDRRIYSNQPQHF
14	TRBV19	.	TRBJ1-6	.	TGTGCCAGTAGTATAGGAGGAGATAATTCACCCCTCCACTTT	CASSIGGDNSPLHF